One sample yielded the 8 T cell receptor beta chains listed below, sequenced in a study of blood T cell repertoires in COVID-19. Measured with immunoSEQ multiplex PCR; TCRdb has only the in-frame clones, and not every one. The table lists 150,000 to 200,000 clones, 82% of them singletons. The sample was peripheral blood. These receptors were taken from a woman between 65 and 79 years old with acute or convalescent COVID-19.

This clone was observed once. This chain links TRBV7-2 with TRBJ1-5, with a possible D match to TRBD1 (6 bases). The V gene's germline CDR1 is SGHTA and CDR2 FQGNSA. The V gene lost 2 bases and the J gene lost 3 bases, with 14 bases spanning the gap. CDR3 length equals 16 residues. The CDR3 is CASSLQDSRHNQPQHF. The CDR3, as DNA: TGTGCCAGCAGCTTACAGGACAGTAGGCACAATCAGCCCCAGCATTTT.

This clone appeared once. This chain joins TRBV21-1 and TRBJ1-4. TRBV21-1 represents a pseudogene. The CDR3 is 17 residues long. CDR3 bases: TGTGCCAGCAGCACTCCAGAAGGTTCAGGGTTGGGGGGAAAACTGTTTTTT. Its protein product is CASSTPEGSGLGGKLFF.

The chain recombines TRBV5-1 with TRBJ2-3; 8 nucleotides line up with TRBD1. Looked up from germline, CDR1 is SGHRS and CDR2 is YFSETQ. V was pared by 4 bases and J by 1 base, with 11 bases of the junction left unmatched. This CDR3 spans 17 amino acids. CDR3 protein: CASSPITGQGRTDTQYF. The CDR3 nucleotides read TGCGCCAGCAGCCCAATAACAGGACAGGGCCGCACAGATACGCAGTATTTT.

Comment on this clone: This sample also contains other DNA sequences that code for the same CDR3. The chain uses TRBV7-3 and TRBJ2-2; TRBD1 is a possible D gene (6 bases). Germline V gene lookup returns CDR1 SGHTA and CDR2 FQGTGA. The germline V and J ends were trimmed by 6 bases and 5 bases, with 10 bases remaining between them. The CDR3 length is 13 residues. CDR3 region: CASSPQGTGELFF. Written as DNA, the CDR3 is TGTGCCAGCAGTCCACAGGGAACCGGGGAGCTGTTTTTT.

This clone was counted a single time. This sequence joins TRBV6-1 and TRBJ2-7; 8 positions match TRBD1. The CDR3 runs to 16 residues. Unmatched junction bases numbered 7, after V lost 3 bases and J lost 0 bases. CDR1 is MNHNS, CDR2 SASEGT, per germline. Here the CDR3 DNA reads TGTGCCAGCAGTGACCAGACAGGGGCCTTCTCCTACGAGCAGTACTTC. Translated: CASSDQTGAFSYEQYF.

This chain links TRBV28 with TRBJ1-1; 11 nucleotides line up with TRBD1. V lost 6 bases, J lost 2 bases, and 5 bases stayed unmatched. The CDR3 totals 15 residues. CDR1 and CDR2 (germline): MDHEN, SYDVKM. CDR3: CASRVGTGGNTEAFF. The CDR3 DNA is TGTGCCAGCAGAGTGGGGACAGGGGGAAACACTGAAGCTTTCTTT.

There are a few counts of this clone. The chain's CDR3 is CASSLFGQGLSYGYTF. CDR3 bases: TGTGCCAGCAGTTTATTTGGACAGGGATTGAGCTATGGCTACACCTTC. The genes are TRBV28 and TRBJ1-2; 8 bases line up with TRBD1. With V trimmed by 1 base and J by 4 bases, 8 bases remained unmatched. The CDR3 runs 16 residues. From germline, CDR1 is MDHEN and CDR2 SYDVKM.

The rearrangement joins TRBV21-1 to TRBJ1-2. TRBV21-1 is a known pseudogene. This CDR3 comprises 12 residues. CDR3 sequence: CASSKIGGGYTF. In DNA, the CDR3 is TGTGCCAGCAGCAAAATCGGGGGAGGCTACACCTTC.